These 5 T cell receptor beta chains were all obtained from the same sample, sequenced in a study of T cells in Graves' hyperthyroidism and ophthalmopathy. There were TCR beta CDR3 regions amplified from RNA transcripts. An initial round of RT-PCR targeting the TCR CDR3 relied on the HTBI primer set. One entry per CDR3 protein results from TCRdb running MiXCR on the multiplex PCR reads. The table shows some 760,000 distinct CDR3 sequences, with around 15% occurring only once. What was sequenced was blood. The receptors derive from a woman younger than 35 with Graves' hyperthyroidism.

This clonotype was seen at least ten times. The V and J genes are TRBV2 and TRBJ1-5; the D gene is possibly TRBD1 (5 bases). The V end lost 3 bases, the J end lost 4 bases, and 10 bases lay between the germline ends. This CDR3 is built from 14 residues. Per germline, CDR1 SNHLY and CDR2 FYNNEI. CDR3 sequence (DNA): TGTGCCAGCAGTGACAGGGATCGTAATCAGCCCCAGCATTTT. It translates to CASSDRDRNQPQHF.

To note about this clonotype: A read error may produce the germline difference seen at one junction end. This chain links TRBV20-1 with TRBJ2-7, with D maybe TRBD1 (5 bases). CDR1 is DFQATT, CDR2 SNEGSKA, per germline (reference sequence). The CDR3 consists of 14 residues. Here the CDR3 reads CSASTGTGSHEQYF. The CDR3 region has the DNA TGCAGTGCCTCAACAGGCACAGGCTCCCACGAGCAGTACTTC.

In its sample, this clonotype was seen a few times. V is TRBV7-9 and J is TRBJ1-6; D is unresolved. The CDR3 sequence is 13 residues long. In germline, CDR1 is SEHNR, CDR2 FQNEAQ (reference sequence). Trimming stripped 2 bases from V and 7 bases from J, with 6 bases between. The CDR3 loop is CASSLYGNSPLHF. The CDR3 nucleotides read TGTGCCAGCAGCTTATACGGCAATTCACCCCTCCACTTT.

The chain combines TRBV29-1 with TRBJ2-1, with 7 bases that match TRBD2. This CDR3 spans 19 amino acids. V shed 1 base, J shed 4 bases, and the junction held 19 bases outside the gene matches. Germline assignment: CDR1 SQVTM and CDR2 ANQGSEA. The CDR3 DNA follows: TGCAGCGTTGAAGGGGCCGAGGGAGGGTCCCGTTTTCGTTACAATGAGCAGTTCTTC. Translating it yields CSVEGAEGGSRFRYNEQFF.

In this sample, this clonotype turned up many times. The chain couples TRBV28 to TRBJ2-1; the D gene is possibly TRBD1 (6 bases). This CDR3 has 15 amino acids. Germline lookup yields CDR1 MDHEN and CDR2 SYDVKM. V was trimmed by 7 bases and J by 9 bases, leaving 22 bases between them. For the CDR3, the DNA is TGTGCCAGCACTCCTTTAGGACAGCTACAATCTGAGCAGTTCTTC. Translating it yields CASTPLGQLQSEQFF.